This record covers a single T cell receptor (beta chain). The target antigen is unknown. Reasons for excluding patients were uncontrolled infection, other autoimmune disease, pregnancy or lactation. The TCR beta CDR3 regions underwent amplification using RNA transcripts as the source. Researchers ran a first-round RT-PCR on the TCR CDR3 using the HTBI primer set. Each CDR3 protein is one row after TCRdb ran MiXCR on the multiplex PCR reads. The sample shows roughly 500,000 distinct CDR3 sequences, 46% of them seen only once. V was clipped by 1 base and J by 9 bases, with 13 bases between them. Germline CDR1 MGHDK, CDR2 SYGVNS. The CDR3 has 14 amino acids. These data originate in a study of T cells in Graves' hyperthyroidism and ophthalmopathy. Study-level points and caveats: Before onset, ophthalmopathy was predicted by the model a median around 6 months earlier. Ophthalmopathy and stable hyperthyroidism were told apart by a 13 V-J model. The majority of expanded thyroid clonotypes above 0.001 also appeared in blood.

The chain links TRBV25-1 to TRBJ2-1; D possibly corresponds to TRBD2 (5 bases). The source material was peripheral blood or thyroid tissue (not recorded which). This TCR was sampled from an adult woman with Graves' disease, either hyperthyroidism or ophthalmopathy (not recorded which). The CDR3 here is CASSESGRRSEQFF. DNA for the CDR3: TGTGCCAGCAGTGAATCGGGCAGGAGGAGTGAGCAGTTCTTC.